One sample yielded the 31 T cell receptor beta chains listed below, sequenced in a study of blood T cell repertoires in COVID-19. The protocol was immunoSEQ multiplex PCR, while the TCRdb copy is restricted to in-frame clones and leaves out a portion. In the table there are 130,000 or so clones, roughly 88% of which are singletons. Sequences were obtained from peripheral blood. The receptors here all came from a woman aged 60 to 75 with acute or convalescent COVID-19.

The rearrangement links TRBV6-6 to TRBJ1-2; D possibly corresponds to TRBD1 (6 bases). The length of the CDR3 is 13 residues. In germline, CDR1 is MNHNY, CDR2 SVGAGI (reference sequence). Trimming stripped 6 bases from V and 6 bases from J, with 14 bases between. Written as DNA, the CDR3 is TGTGCCAGCAGAGCGACAGGTTCCGATGGCTACACCTTC. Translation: CASRATGSDGYTF.

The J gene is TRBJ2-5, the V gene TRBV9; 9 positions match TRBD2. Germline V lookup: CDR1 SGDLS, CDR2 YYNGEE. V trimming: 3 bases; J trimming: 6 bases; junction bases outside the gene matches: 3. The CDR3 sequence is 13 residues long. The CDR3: CASSAAGGQTQYF. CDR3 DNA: TGTGCCAGCAGCGCTGCGGGGGGGCAGACCCAGTACTTC.

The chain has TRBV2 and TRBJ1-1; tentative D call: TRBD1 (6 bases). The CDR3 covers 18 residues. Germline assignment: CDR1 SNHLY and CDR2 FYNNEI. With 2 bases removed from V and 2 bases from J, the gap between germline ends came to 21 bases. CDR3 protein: CASSEFGRGSFFNTEAFF. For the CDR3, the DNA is TGTGCCAGCAGTGAATTCGGAAGGGGGTCGTTTTTTAACACTGAAGCTTTCTTT. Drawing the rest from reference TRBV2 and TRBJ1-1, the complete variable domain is EPEVTQTPSHQVTQMGQEVILRCVPISNHLYFYWYRQILGQKVEFLVSFYNNEISEKSEIFDDQFSVERPDGSNFTLKIRSTKLEDSAMYFCASSEFGRGSFFNTEAFFGQGTRLTVV.

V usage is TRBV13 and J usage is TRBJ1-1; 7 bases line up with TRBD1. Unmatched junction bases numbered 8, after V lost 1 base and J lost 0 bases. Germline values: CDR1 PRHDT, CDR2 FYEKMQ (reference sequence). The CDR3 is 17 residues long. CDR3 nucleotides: TGTGCCAGCAGCTTAGAGAGCCTGGACAGGTTGAACACTGAAGCTTTCTTT. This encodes CASSLESLDRLNTEAFF.

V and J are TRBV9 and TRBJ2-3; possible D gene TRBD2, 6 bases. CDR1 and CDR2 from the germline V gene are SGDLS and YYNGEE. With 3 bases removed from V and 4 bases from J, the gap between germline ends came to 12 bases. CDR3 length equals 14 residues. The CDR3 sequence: CASSEGLHADTQYF. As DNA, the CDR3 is TGTGCCAGCAGCGAGGGACTCCACGCAGATACGCAGTATTTT.

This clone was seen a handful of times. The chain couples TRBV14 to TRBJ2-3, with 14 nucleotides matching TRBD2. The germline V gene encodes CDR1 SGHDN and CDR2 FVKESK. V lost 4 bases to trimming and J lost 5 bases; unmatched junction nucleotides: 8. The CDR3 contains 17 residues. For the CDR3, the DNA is TGTGCCAGCAGCCCGGGACTAGCGGGGGCCACGTTAGATACGCAGTATTTT. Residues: CASSPGLAGATLDTQYF.

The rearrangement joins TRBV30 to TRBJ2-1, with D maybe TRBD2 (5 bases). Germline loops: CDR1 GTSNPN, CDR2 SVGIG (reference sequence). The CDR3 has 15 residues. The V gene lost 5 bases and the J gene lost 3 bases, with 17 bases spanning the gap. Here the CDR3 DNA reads TGTGCCTGGGTATCGGACTCCCAGTTCTACAATGAGCAGTTCTTC. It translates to CAWVSDSQFYNEQFF.

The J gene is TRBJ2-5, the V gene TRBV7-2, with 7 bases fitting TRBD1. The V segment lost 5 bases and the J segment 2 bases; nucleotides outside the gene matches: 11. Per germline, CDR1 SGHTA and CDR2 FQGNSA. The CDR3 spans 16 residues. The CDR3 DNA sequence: TGTGCCAGCAGCCGGGACAGCACCAATAAACAAGAGACCCAGTACTTC. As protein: CASSRDSTNKQETQYF.

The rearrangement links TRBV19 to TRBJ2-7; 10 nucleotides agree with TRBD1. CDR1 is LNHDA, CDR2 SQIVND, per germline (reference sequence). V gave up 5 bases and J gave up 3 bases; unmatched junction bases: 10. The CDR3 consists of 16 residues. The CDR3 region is CASSSTAGTGVYEQYF. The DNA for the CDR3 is TGTGCCAGTAGTTCCACTGCCGGGACAGGGGTCTACGAGCAGTACTTC. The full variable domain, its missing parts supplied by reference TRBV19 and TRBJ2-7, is DGGITQSPKYLFRKEGQNVTLSCEQNLNHDAMYWYRQDPGQGLRLIYYSQIVNDFQKGDIAEGYSVSREKKESFPLTVTSAQKNPTAFYLCASSSTAGTGVYEQYFGPGTRLTVT.

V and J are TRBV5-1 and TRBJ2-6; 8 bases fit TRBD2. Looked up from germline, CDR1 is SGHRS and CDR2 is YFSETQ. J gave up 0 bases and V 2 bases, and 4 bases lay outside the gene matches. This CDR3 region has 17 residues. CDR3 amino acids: CASSFPGGSSGANVLTF. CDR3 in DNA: TGCGCCAGCAGCTTCCCGGGGGGGAGCTCTGGGGCCAACGTCCTGACTTTC.

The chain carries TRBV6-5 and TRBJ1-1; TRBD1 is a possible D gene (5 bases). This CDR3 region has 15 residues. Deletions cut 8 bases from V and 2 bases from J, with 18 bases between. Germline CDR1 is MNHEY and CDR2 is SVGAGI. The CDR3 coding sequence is TGTGCCAGCCGATCAGAAAGGGGTTTAAACACTGAAGCTTTCTTT. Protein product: CASRSERGLNTEAFF.

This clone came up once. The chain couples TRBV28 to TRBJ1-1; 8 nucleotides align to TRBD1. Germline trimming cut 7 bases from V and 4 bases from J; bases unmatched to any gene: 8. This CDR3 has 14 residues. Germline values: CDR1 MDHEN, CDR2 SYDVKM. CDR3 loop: CASKWTGRVTEAFF. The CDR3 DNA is TGTGCCAGCAAATGGACAGGGAGGGTCACTGAAGCTTTCTTT.

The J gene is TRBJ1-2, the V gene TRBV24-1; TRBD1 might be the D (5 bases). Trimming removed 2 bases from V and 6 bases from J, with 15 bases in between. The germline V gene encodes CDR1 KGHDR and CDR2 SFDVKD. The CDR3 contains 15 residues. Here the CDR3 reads CATSDSGVGGDGYTF. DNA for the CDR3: TGTGCCACCAGTGATTCAGGAGTCGGGGGGGATGGCTACACCTTC.

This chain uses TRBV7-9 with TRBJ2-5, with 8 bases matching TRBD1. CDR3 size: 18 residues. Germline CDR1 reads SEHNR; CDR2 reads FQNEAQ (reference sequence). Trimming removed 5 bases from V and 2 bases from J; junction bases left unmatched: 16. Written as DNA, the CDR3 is TGTGCCAGCAGCACACCGTCAGGGGGCGGAGGGGGGCAAGAGACCCAGTACTTC. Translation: CASSTPSGGGGGQETQYF.

The CDR3 region has the DNA TGTGCCAGCAGCTTAGGCCAGGGCGCTGGAAACACCATATATTTT. This gives the protein CASSLGQGAGNTIYF. This chain uses TRBV7-2 with TRBJ1-3; D is perhaps TRBD1 (5 bases). Germline V gene lookup returns CDR1 SGHTA and CDR2 FQGNSA. CDR3 size: 15 residues. V was shortened by 1 base and J by 2 bases, with 9 bases between the two germline ends.

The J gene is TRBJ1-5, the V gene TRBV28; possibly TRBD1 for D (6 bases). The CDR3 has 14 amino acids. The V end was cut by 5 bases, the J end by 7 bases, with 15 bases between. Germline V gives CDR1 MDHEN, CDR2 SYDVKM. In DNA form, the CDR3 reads TGTGCCAGCAGTGCGCCCGGGACATGGCAGCCCCAGCATTTT. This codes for CASSAPGTWQPQHF.

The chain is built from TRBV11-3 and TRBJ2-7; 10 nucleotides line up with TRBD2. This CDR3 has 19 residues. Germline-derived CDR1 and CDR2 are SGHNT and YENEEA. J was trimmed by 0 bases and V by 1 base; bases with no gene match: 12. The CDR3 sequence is CASSLVASGGFHSSYEQYF. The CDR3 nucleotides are TGTGCCAGCAGCTTAGTGGCTAGCGGGGGCTTCCATAGCTCCTACGAGCAGTACTTC.

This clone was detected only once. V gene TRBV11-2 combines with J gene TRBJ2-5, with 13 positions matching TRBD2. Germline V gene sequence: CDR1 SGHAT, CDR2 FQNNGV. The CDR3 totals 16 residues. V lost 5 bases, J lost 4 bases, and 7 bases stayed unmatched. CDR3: CASSTGLAGNGETQYF. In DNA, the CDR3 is TGTGCCAGCAGCACGGGACTAGCGGGGAATGGAGAGACCCAGTACTTC.

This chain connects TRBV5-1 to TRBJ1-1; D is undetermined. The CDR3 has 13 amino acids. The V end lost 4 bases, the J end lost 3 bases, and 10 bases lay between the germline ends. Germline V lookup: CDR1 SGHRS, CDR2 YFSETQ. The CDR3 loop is CASSLQVDTEAFF. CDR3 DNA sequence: TGCGCCAGCAGCCTTCAGGTGGACACTGAAGCTTTCTTT.

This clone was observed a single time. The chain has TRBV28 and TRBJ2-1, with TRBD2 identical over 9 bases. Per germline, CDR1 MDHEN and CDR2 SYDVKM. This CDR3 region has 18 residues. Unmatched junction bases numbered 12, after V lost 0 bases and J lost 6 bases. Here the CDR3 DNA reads TGTGCCAGCAGTTTATGGCCGGAGCGGGGGGTATCTCTCAATGAGCAGTTCTTC. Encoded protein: CASSLWPERGVSLNEQFF.

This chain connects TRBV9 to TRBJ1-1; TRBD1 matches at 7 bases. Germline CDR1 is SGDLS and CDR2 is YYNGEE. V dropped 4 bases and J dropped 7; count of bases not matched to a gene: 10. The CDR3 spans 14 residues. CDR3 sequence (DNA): TGTGCCAGCAGCAGGGGGCCAGTGACTGATGAAGCTTTCTTT. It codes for CASSRGPVTDEAFF.

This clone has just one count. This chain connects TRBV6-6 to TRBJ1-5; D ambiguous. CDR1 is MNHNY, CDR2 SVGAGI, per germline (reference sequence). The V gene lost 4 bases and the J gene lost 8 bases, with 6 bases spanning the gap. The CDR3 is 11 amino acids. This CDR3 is CASSSSEPQHF. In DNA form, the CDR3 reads TGTGCCAGCAGTTCCTCCGAGCCCCAGCATTTT.

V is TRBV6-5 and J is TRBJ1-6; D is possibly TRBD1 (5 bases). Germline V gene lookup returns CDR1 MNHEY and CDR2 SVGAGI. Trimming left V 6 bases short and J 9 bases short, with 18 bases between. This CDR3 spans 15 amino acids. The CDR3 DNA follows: TGTGCCAGCAGCCCGGGGGGAGGGGCGGGTTCACCCCTCCACTTT. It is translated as CASSPGGGAGSPLHF.

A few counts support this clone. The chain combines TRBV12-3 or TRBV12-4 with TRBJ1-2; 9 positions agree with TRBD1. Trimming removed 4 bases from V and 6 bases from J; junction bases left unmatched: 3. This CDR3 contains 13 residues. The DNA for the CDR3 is TGTGCCAGCAGTTCCGGGACAGGGAATGGCTACACCTTC. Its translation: CASSSGTGNGYTF.

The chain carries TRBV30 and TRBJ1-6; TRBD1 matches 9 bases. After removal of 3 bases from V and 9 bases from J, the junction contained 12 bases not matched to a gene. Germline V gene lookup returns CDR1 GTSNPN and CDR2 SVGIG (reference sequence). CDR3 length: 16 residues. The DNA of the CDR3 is TGTGCCTGGAGAGGGGGATCGGGACAGGGTGGTTCACCCCTCCACTTT. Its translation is CAWRGGSGQGGSPLHF. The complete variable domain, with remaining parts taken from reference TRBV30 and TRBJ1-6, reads SQTIHQWPATLVQPVGSPLSLECTVEGTSNPNLYWYRQAAGRGLQLLFYSVGIGQISSEVPQNLSASRPQDRQFILSSKKLLLSDSGFYLCAWRGGSGQGGSPLHFGNGTRLTVT.

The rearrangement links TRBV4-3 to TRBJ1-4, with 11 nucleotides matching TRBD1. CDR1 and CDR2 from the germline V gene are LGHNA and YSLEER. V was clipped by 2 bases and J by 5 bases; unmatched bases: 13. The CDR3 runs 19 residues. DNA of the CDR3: TGCGCCAGCAGCCAAAGGGGTGGACAGGGGGCTTTTGGGAATGAAAAACTGTTTTTT. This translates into CASSQRGGQGAFGNEKLFF.

CDR3 DNA sequence: TGTGCCAGCCGAGACAGGGCTGATGGGGCCCTCCACTTT. Protein sequence: CASRDRADGALHF. The chain uses TRBV3-1 (or the pseudogene TRBV3-2) and TRBJ1-6; 7 bases line up with TRBD1. The J segment lost 14 bases and the V segment lost 8 bases, leaving 12 bases of the junction unmatched. CDR3 size: 13 residues. Germline-derived CDR1 and CDR2 are LGHDT and YNNKEL (reference sequence).

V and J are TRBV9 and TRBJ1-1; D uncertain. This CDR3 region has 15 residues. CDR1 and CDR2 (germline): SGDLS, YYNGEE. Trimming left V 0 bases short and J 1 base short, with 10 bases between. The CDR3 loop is CASSVAGVANTEAFF. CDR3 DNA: TGTGCCAGCAGCGTAGCCGGGGTTGCGAACACTGAAGCTTTCTTT. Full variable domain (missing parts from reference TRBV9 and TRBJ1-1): DSGVTQTPKHLITATGQRVTLRCSPRSGDLSVYWYQQSLDQGLQFLIQYYNGEERAKGNILERFSAQQFPDLHSELNLSSLELGDSALYFCASSVAGVANTEAFFGQGTRLTVV.

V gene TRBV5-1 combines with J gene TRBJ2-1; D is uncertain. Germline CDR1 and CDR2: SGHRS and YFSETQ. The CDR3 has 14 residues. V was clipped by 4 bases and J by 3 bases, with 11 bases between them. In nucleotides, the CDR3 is TGCGCCAGCAGCCCCCTAGTGGGCTACAATGAGCAGTTCTTC. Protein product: CASSPLVGYNEQFF.

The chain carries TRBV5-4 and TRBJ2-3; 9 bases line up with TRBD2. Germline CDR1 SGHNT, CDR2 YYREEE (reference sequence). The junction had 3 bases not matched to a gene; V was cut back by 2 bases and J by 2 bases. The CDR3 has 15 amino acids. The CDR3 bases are TGTGCCAGCAGCTTAAGCGGGGGGCCCACAGATACGCAGTATTTT. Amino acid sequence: CASSLSGGPTDTQYF.

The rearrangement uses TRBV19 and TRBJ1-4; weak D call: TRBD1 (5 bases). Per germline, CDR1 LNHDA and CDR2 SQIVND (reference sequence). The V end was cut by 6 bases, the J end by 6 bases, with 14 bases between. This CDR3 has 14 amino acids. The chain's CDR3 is CASSQQGADEKLFF. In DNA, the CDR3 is TGTGCCAGTAGCCAGCAGGGTGCTGATGAAAAACTGTTTTTT.